The sequence of this T cell receptor beta chain was determined in a study of cytomegalovirus exposure and HLA in healthy donors. Overall study results and limits: After further analysis at a later stage, around 17,000 TCR beta sequences were associated with HLA alleles at 0.05 false discovery rate.

About this clone: As yet, its antigen is unknown.

PCR employed 60 Vbeta and 13 Jbeta primers. Using immunoSEQ multiplex PCR, the repertoire was profiled, and TCRdb retains in-frame clones only, with some absent. This sample yields some 100,000 clones, of which roughly 82% are seen a single time; roughly 10% belongs to the top ten. Per germline, CDR1 GTSNPN and CDR2 SVGIG (reference sequence). The V segment lost 2 bases and the J segment 8 bases; nucleotides outside the gene matches: 11. The CDR3 consists of 15 residues. V gene TRBV30 combines with J gene TRBJ1-4, with 7 bases aligning to TRBD1. The sequence derives from a man aged 45-65 years in good health and CMV-seronegative. The sequencing sample was made of PBMCs. DNA for the CDR3: TGTGCCTGGAGTACCCCTCACAGGGGCGGGGAAAAACTGTTTTTT. Encoded protein: CAWSTPHRGGEKLFF.